This T cell receptor beta chain was sequenced in a study of blood T cell repertoires in COVID-19. Study information: From the United States, Italy and Spain came samples of acute and convalescent COVID-19. The cDNA or gDNA used as material had been derived from T cells, B-cell-depleted T cells, or PBMCs.

Under the authors' procedure: Scientists estimated how many nucleated cells there were by amplifying reference gene primers. Sequencing was performed with immunoSEQ multiplex PCR; in TCRdb, only in-frame clones are kept and a portion is missing. The DNA was the basis for D and trimming; V, J and clone size are from that table. Of more than 200,000 clones in the sample, 81% were seen once. Sample: peripheral blood. This receptor was taken from a woman older than 75 with acute or convalescent COVID-19.

CDR3 amino acids: CASSELTGGDTEAFF. The CDR3 DNA reads as TGTGCCAGCAGTGAATTGACAGGGGGCGACACTGAAGCTTTCTTT. The chain employs TRBV6-1 and TRBJ1-1; 10 positions match TRBD1. Losses at the gene ends were 2 bases for V and 3 bases for J; bases not matched to a gene: 3. The CDR3 consists of 15 residues. CDR1 and CDR2 from the germline V gene are MNHNS and SASEGT.